A single sample gave rise to the 28 T cell receptor beta chains below, sequenced in a study of cytomegalovirus exposure and HLA in healthy donors (dated by TCRdb to the late 2010s). The method behind the library was the immunoSEQ multiplex PCR assay. Entries here come from immuneACCESS through TCRdb and include only in-frame sequences with V and J called. Some clones fail to appear in such tables; in the studies checked, an unresolved V gene covers under half of the shortfall, and the cause of the remainder is unknown. Across this sample there are around 150,000 clones, with more than 85% seen only once. Around 0.7% of the sample is held by the ten biggest clonotypes. The source material was PBMCs. These TCRs come from a man aged 18 to 29 in good health and CMV-seronegative.

The rearrangement uses TRBV27 and TRBJ1-2; a possible D gene is TRBD1 (5 bases). The V and J ends lost 4 bases and 11 bases respectively, with 17 bases between them. In germline, CDR1 is MNHEY, CDR2 SMNVEV (reference sequence). The CDR3 is 13 amino acids. CDR3 coding DNA: TGTGCCAGCAGTTCCCCTCCAGGGTTTGGGTACACCTTC. Protein product: CASSSPPGFGYTF.

The chain uses TRBV5-1 and TRBJ1-2, with D possibly being TRBD1 (5 bases). V was clipped by 0 bases and J by 6 bases, with 15 bases between them. The CDR3 sequence is 15 residues long. Germline V gene lookup returns CDR1 SGHRS and CDR2 YFSETQ. For the CDR3, the DNA is TGCGCCAGCAGCTTGGGCCAGGGTAGTTTAGATGGCTACACCTTC. Translated: CASSLGQGSLDGYTF. The full variable domain, rest sourced from reference TRBV5-1 and TRBJ1-2, is KAGVTQTPRYLIKTRGQQVTLSCSPISGHRSVSWYQQTPGQGLQFLFEYFSETQRNKGNFPGRFSGRQFSNSRSEMNVSTLELGDSALYLCASSLGQGSLDGYTFGSGTRLTVV.

CDR3 region: CSVGSSEQFF. Here the CDR3 DNA reads TGCAGCGTTGGGTCGAGTGAGCAGTTCTTC. The V gene is TRBV29-1, the J gene TRBJ2-1; D unclear. V was shortened by 4 bases and J by 9 bases, with 7 bases between the two germline ends. Germline CDR1 and CDR2: SQVTM and ANQGSEA. This CDR3 spans 10 amino acids.

The J gene is TRBJ2-7, the V gene TRBV19; TRBD1 matches at 8 bases. The germline gives CDR1 LNHDA, CDR2 SQIVND (reference sequence). This CDR3 comprises 14 residues. V lost 4 bases, J lost 9 bases, and 11 bases stayed unmatched. CDR3 coding DNA: TGTGCCAGTAGTACCGACAGGGGTGGCTCGGGGCAGTACTTC. Translated: CASSTDRGGSGQYF.

V and J are TRBV29-1 and TRBJ1-1; unclear D gene. CDR3 length: 13 residues. Germline CDR1 reads SQVTM; CDR2 reads ANQGSEA. Trimming took off 4 bases at V and 0 bases at J, with 9 bases between the two ends. The CDR3 is CSVVPRLNTEAFF. CDR3 nucleotide sequence: TGCAGCGTTGTTCCGCGGCTGAACACTGAAGCTTTCTTT.

This clone was detected only a few times. The J gene is TRBJ2-7, the V gene TRBV27, with TRBD1 matching 9 bases. After removal of 6 bases from V and 6 bases from J, the junction contained 15 bases not matched to a gene. CDR1 and CDR2 (germline): MNHEY, SMNVEV (reference sequence). CDR3 length: 16 amino acids. CDR3 nucleotides: TGTGCCAGCAGCCCCACGGGACAGGGTGTTTTCCGCGAGCAGTACGTC. The encoded protein is CASSPTGQGVFREQYV.

This chain links TRBV5-4 with TRBJ1-1; D possibly corresponds to TRBD1 (6 bases). With 2 bases removed from V and 2 bases from J, the gap between germline ends came to 10 bases. Per germline, CDR1 SGHNT and CDR2 YYREEE (reference sequence). CDR3 size: 14 residues. The CDR3 nucleotides are TGTGCCAGCAGCTTCCAGGGGTACAACACTGAAGCTTTCTTT. Translation: CASSFQGYNTEAFF.

CDR3 in amino acids: CAISEASGGTDTQYF. CDR3 in DNA: TGTGCCATCAGTGAGGCTAGCGGGGGCACAGATACGCAGTATTTT. This chain connects TRBV10-3 to TRBJ2-3; 9 positions agree with TRBD2. The trim removed 2 bases at V and 1 base at J, leaving 1 base unmatched. The germline V gene has CDR1 ENHRY and CDR2 SYGVKD. The length of the CDR3 is 15 residues.

The CDR3 DNA reads as TGTGCCAGCAGTGCAGACAGGGGACTGCCCTACAATGAGCAGTTCTTC. Its protein is CASSADRGLPYNEQFF. The rearrangement links TRBV27 to TRBJ2-1; 8 positions match TRBD1. V trimming: 5 bases; J trimming: 2 bases; junction bases outside the gene matches: 8. This CDR3 contains 16 residues. Germline CDR1 MNHEY, CDR2 SMNVEV (reference sequence).

This chain uses TRBV5-1 with TRBJ2-2; perhaps TRBD1 as D (6 bases). The CDR3 is made up of 15 amino acids. V shed 0 bases and J shed 8 bases, with 14 bases lying between them. Germline V gene data show CDR1 as SGHRS and CDR2 as YFSETQ. This chain's CDR3 is CASSLAGDGTGELFF. CDR3 in DNA: TGCGCCAGCAGCTTGGCAGGGGACGGTACTGGGGAGCTGTTTTTT.

This chain uses TRBV9 with TRBJ2-5; no clear D gene. Germline V gene data show CDR1 as SGDLS and CDR2 as YYNGEE. CDR3 size: 15 residues. V was clipped by 0 bases and J by 1 base, with 10 bases between them. The CDR3 DNA follows: TGTGCCAGCAGCGTAGCCCCACAGTTCCAAGAGACCCAGTACTTC. Its protein is CASSVAPQFQETQYF.

This chain connects TRBV30 to TRBJ1-5; D not resolved. In germline, CDR1 is GTSNPN, CDR2 SVGIG (reference sequence). This CDR3 is 14 amino acids long. V lost 0 bases and J lost 6, with 12 bases in between. The CDR3 sequence: CAWSVLGKFQPQHF. CDR3 bases: TGTGCCTGGAGTGTACTAGGCAAATTTCAGCCCCAGCATTTT.

The rearrangement joins TRBV5-4 to TRBJ1-1; no firm D call. V lost 4 bases and J lost 0, with 16 bases in between. CDR1 and CDR2 (germline): SGHNT, YYREEE (reference sequence). The CDR3 totals 16 residues. The CDR3 loop is CASSRWEGKMNTEAFF. In nucleotides, the CDR3 is TGTGCCAGCAGCAGATGGGAGGGCAAAATGAACACTGAAGCTTTCTTT. Complete variable domain (other parts from reference TRBV5-4 and TRBJ1-1): ETGVTQSPTHLIKTRGQQVTLRCSSQSGHNTVSWYQQALGQGPQFIFQYYREEENGRGNFPPRFSGLQFPNYSSELNVNALELDDSALYLCASSRWEGKMNTEAFFGQGTRLTVV.

This rearrangement joins TRBV5-1 to TRBJ2-3; 7 positions match TRBD1. This CDR3 is built from 16 residues. J was trimmed by 0 bases and V by 1 base; bases with no gene match: 5. Germline lookup yields CDR1 SGHRS and CDR2 YFSETQ. CDR3 in amino acids: CASSLRQGASTDTQYF. The CDR3 DNA reads TGCGCCAGCAGCTTGCGACAGGGCGCTAGCACAGATACGCAGTATTTT.

V gene TRBV7-6 combines with J gene TRBJ2-3, with 9 bases lining up with TRBD2. CDR1 is SGHVS, CDR2 FNYEAQ, per germline. This CDR3 region has 15 residues. Losses at the gene ends were 2 bases for V and 3 bases for J; bases not matched to a gene: 3. The CDR3 loop is CASSLSRGGTDTQYF. The CDR3 DNA is TGTGCCAGCAGCTTATCGCGGGGGGGGACAGATACGCAGTATTTT.

The chain employs TRBV4-1 and TRBJ1-2, with 7 positions matching TRBD1. CDR1 MGHRA and CDR2 YSYEKL come from the germline V gene. The CDR3 has 18 residues. After removal of 0 bases from V and 1 base from J, the junction contained 11 bases not matched to a gene. The DNA of the CDR3 is TGCGCCAGCAGCCAAGACGGGCTGACAGGGAGAAGTAACTATGGCTACACCTTC. This codes for CASSQDGLTGRSNYGYTF.

About this clone: The junction shows a germline mismatch at one end, possibly a read error. This chain connects TRBV7-9 to TRBJ2-1; 12 nucleotides agree with TRBD2. This CDR3 region has 15 residues. Germline V gives CDR1 SEHNR, CDR2 FQNEAQ (reference sequence). The CDR3 nucleotides read TGTGCCAGCAGCCTAGCGGGAGGGGCTTACAATGAGCAGTTCTTC. Protein sequence: CASSLAGGAYNEQFF.

This clone is a singleton in its sample. The gene calls are TRBV5-1 and TRBJ1-6; TRBD1 aligns across 7 bases. Looked up from germline, CDR1 is SGHRS and CDR2 is YFSETQ. The CDR3 sequence is 14 residues long. Trimming removed 5 bases from V and 5 bases from J; junction bases left unmatched: 4. Written as DNA, the CDR3 is TGCGCCAGCAGGACAGGGACTGATAATTCACCCCTCCACTTT. As protein: CASRTGTDNSPLHF. The full variable domain, its missing parts supplied by reference TRBV5-1 and TRBJ1-6, is KAGVTQTPRYLIKTRGQQVTLSCSPISGHRSVSWYQQTPGQGLQFLFEYFSETQRNKGNFPGRFSGRQFSNSRSEMNVSTLELGDSALYLCASRTGTDNSPLHFGNGTRLTVT.

The rearrangement uses TRBV7-2 and TRBJ2-3, with D uncertain. The germline gives CDR1 SGHTA, CDR2 FQGNSA. CDR3 length: 13 residues. Trimming cost V 2 bases and J 4 bases, with 7 bases left between them. The CDR3 protein is CASSLSYSDTQYF. Written as DNA, the CDR3 is TGTGCCAGCAGCTTATCATACTCAGATACGCAGTATTTT.

The chain uses TRBV6-4 and TRBJ2-2, with D perhaps matching TRBD1 (5 bases). CDR1 is MRHNA, CDR2 SNTAGT, per germline. V gave up 0 bases and J gave up 6 bases, with 8 bases separating them. CDR3 length: 14 residues. The chain's CDR3 is CASSDSTESGELFF. CDR3 bases: TGTGCCAGCAGTGACTCGACAGAGTCCGGGGAGCTGTTTTTT.

The J gene is TRBJ2-3, the V gene TRBV7-3; tentative D call: TRBD2 (6 bases). The ends were cut back, 2 bases at V and 3 bases at J, with 9 bases in the middle. The germline V gene has CDR1 SGHTA and CDR2 FQGTGA. This CDR3 is built from 14 residues. CDR3 DNA sequence: TGTGCCAGCAGCTTATCGGGGGTGACAGATACGCAGTATTTT. Translated, it gives CASSLSGVTDTQYF.

This sequence joins TRBV30 and TRBJ1-1; 7 positions agree with TRBD1. The CDR3 is 13 amino acids. V was pared by 1 base and J by 6 bases, with 5 bases of the junction left unmatched. Looked up from germline, CDR1 is GTSNPN and CDR2 is SVGIG (reference sequence). In DNA form, the CDR3 reads TGTGCCTGGAGTGAGACAGGGATGGCTGAAGCTTTCTTT. This translates into CAWSETGMAEAFF.

The CDR3 here is CASSDVTFLYEQYF. The CDR3 region has the DNA TGTGCCAGCAGTGATGTCACTTTCCTCTACGAGCAGTACTTC. V gene TRBV6-1 combines with J gene TRBJ2-7; no definite D call. The V gene lost 3 bases and the J gene lost 3 bases, with 12 bases spanning the gap. Germline V gene sequence: CDR1 MNHNS, CDR2 SASEGT. The CDR3 runs 14 residues.

The chain recombines TRBV11-3 with TRBJ2-1; 9 nucleotides align to TRBD2. V shed 5 bases, J shed 4 bases, and the junction held 3 bases outside the gene matches. Germline loops: CDR1 SGHNT, CDR2 YENEEA. The CDR3 covers 14 residues. The CDR3, as DNA: TGTGCCAGCAGCCCTAGCGGGACTTACAATGAGCAGTTCTTC. Its translation is CASSPSGTYNEQFF.

This chain connects TRBV6-1 to TRBJ1-4, with 9 bases identical to TRBD1. The length of the CDR3 is 15 residues. CDR1 is MNHNS and CDR2 is SASEGT in the germline V gene. J was trimmed by 8 bases and V by 4 bases; bases with no gene match: 8. The CDR3, as DNA: TGTGCCAGCAGTGTCTCACAGGGGGCAGGGGAAAAACTGTTTTTT. It codes for CASSVSQGAGEKLFF.

CDR3 nucleotide sequence: TGTGCCAGCACCTATAGCGGGAGTAGCACCGGGGAGCTGTTTTTT. Its translation is CASTYSGSSTGELFF. The rearrangement joins TRBV5-8 to TRBJ2-2, with 9 nucleotides matching TRBD2. This CDR3 region has 15 residues. Germline V gene sequence: CDR1 SGHTS, CDR2 YDEGEE. V lost 6 bases, J lost 4 bases, and 7 bases stayed unmatched.

The V call is TRBV13, the J call TRBJ2-3; 12 positions agree with TRBD2. The CDR3 totals 17 residues. The germline CDR1 and CDR2 sequences are PRHDT and FYEKMQ (reference sequence). V was clipped by 4 bases and J by 2 bases; unmatched bases: 7. The CDR3 coding sequence is TGTGCCAGCAGCTCTATGACTAGCGGGGGCCTCACAGATACGCAGTATTTT. Its translation: CASSSMTSGGLTDTQYF.

The chain employs TRBV2 and TRBJ1-5, with D uncertain. The germline V gene has CDR1 SNHLY and CDR2 FYNNEI. This CDR3 has 16 residues. Trimming removed 3 bases at V and 0 bases at J, with 12 bases between. CDR3 bases: TGTGCCAGCAGTGACCAGTTGCAGAATAGCAATCAGCCCCAGCATTTT. Its protein is CASSDQLQNSNQPQHF.